This T cell receptor (beta chain) was sequenced for a study of blood T cell repertoires in COVID-19. The wider study: COVID-19 samples, acute and convalescent, were from the United States, Italy and Spain. PBMCs, B-cell-depleted T cells, or T cells provided the cDNA or gDNA that made up the material.

Methods used by the authors: By means of reference gene primer amplification, nucleated cell counts were estimated. TCRdb keeps only in-frame clones here, not all; method: immunoSEQ multiplex PCR. The V and J calls and clone size come from that table; D and trimming were worked out from the DNA. The profile shows 50,000 to 65,000 clones, around 88% of them singletons. This clonotype was obtained from a man between 60 and 75 years old with acute or convalescent COVID-19. Sequencing input: peripheral blood.

CDR3 bases: TGTGCCAGCAGTACCGGGACAGGGGGCGGCAGGCGGCGCGGGACCTACGAGCAGTACTTC. It is translated as CASSTGTGGGRRRGTYEQYF. The chain links TRBV27 to TRBJ2-7, with TRBD1 matching 12 bases. Germline-derived CDR1 and CDR2 are MNHEY and SMNVEV (reference sequence). The V gene end was trimmed by 5 bases and the J gene end by 2 bases; junction bases not matched to a gene: 19. This CDR3 has 20 amino acids.